This TCR beta chain appears in the sequencing data of a study of Ad26.COV2.S vaccination and SARS-CoV-2 variants. Study summary: Ad26.COV2.S, an intramuscular injection, was given once or twice 56 days apart.

In germline, CDR1 is MNHEY, CDR2 SMNVEV (reference sequence). Trimming took 4 bases from V and 2 from J, leaving 12 bases between them. The CDR3 is 16 residues long. Treatment noted: roughly 20 received Ad26.COV2.S at low or high dose, single or two shots; roughly five received placebo; per-sample allocation not given. At day 63 after the first vaccine or placebo injection, samples were drawn. As to this clone: Antigen unknown.

Whole-study results and caveats: Vaccinees and placebo recipients showed similar non-spike TCR breadth. Recipients given vaccine exceeded placebo recipients in spike-specific TCR breadth. Total responses of T cells may have been underestimated by the analyses of TCR breadth and depth.

TCRdb's copy holds only in-frame clones and misses some; the assay was immunoSEQ multiplex PCR. This table has roughly 400,000 clones, about 90% appearing once. The receptor was derived from a person aged 18-60 years who received the Ad26.COV2.S COVID-19 vaccine or a placebo. The V call is TRBV27, the J call TRBJ2-6; tentatively, D is TRBD1 (5 bases). The specimen comprised peripheral blood, sampled in a trial of Ad26.COV2.S vaccine versus placebo. The CDR3 loop is CASSSNQGAGANVLTF. CDR3 bases: TGTGCCAGCAGTTCGAACCAGGGTGCTGGGGCCAACGTCCTGACTTTC. Supplemented by reference TRBV27 and TRBJ2-6, the full variable domain reads EAQVTQNPRYLITVTGKKLTVTCSQNMNHEYMSWYRQDPGLGLRQIYYSMNVEVTDKGDVPEGYKVSRKEKRNFPLILESPSPNQTSLYFCASSSNQGAGANVLTFGAGSRLTVL.